Each of the 23 T cell receptor beta chains below was sequenced from the same sample in a study of blood T cell repertoires in COVID-19. Profiling relied on immunoSEQ multiplex PCR, and the TCRdb table lists in-frame clones only, not all of them. This sample has about 98,000 clones; approximately 84% occur once, and the top ten carry 9.9%. The sample was peripheral blood. The receptors stem from a man aged 40-49 years with active or convalescent COVID-19.

The chain recombines TRBV14 with TRBJ2-2; 8 bases fit TRBD1. The CDR3 is made up of 16 amino acids. Germline V gene sequence: CDR1 SGHDN, CDR2 FVKESK. J gave up 4 bases and V 4 bases, and 8 bases lay outside the gene matches. The CDR3 DNA sequence: TGTGCCAGCAGCCGTCAGACAGGGGAGGTCACCGGGGAGCTGTTTTTT. This encodes CASSRQTGEVTGELFF.

The chain has TRBV5-5 and TRBJ2-2; D is perhaps TRBD1 (5 bases). CDR1 is SGHKS and CDR2 is YYEKEE in the germline V gene (reference sequence). The V and J ends lost 3 bases and 0 bases respectively, with 15 bases between them. CDR3 length: 17 amino acids. The CDR3 region is CASSSLTALANTGELFF. CDR3 nucleotide sequence: TGTGCCAGCAGCTCCCTGACAGCCCTCGCGAACACCGGGGAGCTGTTTTTT. Supplemented by reference TRBV5-5 and TRBJ2-2, the full variable domain reads DAGVTQSPTHLIKTRGQQVTLRCSPISGHKSVSWYQQVLGQGPQFIFQYYEKEERGRGNFPDRFSARQFPNYSSELNVNALLLGDSALYLCASSSLTALANTGELFFGEGSRLTVL.

The chain carries TRBV5-1 and TRBJ1-4; D gene ambiguous. This CDR3 comprises 15 residues. Germline V lookup: CDR1 SGHRS, CDR2 YFSETQ. V was shortened by 0 bases and J by 0 bases, with 6 bases between the two germline ends. CDR3 amino acids: CASSLAGTTNEKLFF. In DNA, the CDR3 is TGCGCCAGCAGCTTGGCCGGGACAACTAATGAAAAACTGTTTTTT.

J is TRBJ1-5 and V is TRBV2, with 7 nucleotides matching TRBD1. CDR3 length equals 15 residues. J lost 10 bases, V lost 7 bases, and 16 bases had no gene match. Germline V gene lookup returns CDR1 SNHLY and CDR2 FYNNEI. This CDR3 reads CASTAAGTVFRPQHF. CDR3 coding DNA: TGTGCCAGCACCGCCGCCGGGACAGTGTTTCGCCCCCAGCATTTT.

The V gene is TRBV6-4, the J gene TRBJ2-7, with 8 bases fitting TRBD1. Germline CDR1 reads MRHNA; CDR2 reads SNTAGT. The ends lost 2 bases at V and 3 bases at J; junction bases unmatched: 9. The CDR3 is made up of 16 amino acids. CDR3 amino acids: CASSDGAWTGNYEQYF. In nucleotides, the CDR3 is TGTGCCAGCAGTGACGGTGCTTGGACAGGGAACTACGAGCAGTACTTC.

The rearrangement uses TRBV30 and TRBJ1-5; D gene ambiguous. V was pared by 1 base and J by 4 bases, with 5 bases between. Germline V gives CDR1 GTSNPN, CDR2 SVGIG (reference sequence). The CDR3 sequence is 12 residues long. The CDR3 DNA reads as TGTGCCTGGAGTGGAGTAAATCAGCCCCAGCATTTT. As protein: CAWSGVNQPQHF.

This clone was observed a single time. The chain employs TRBV29-1 and TRBJ1-5; possibly TRBD1 for D (6 bases). Germline lookup yields CDR1 SQVTM and CDR2 ANQGSEA. There are 13 residues in the CDR3. The V end was cut by 6 bases, the J end by 4 bases, with 13 bases between. DNA of the CDR3: TGCAGCGTCGGAAACAGGGAGAATCAGCCCCAGCATTTT. Protein: CSVGNRENQPQHF. The whole variable domain, filled in from reference TRBV29-1 and TRBJ1-5, reads SAVISQKPSRDICQRGTSLTIQCQVDSQVTMMFWYRQQPGQSLTLIATANQGSEATYESGFVIDKFPISRPNLTFSTLTVSNMSPEDSSIYLCSVGNRENQPQHFGDGTRLSIL.

This clone was detected a few times. The rearrangement uses TRBV12-3 or TRBV12-4 and TRBJ1-2; D might be TRBD1 (5 bases). The CDR3 has 12 residues. The V end lost 3 bases, the J end lost 7 bases, and 9 bases lay between the germline ends. The CDR3 sequence is CASSFRGLGYTF. The CDR3 nucleotides are TGTGCCAGCAGTTTTAGGGGTCTTGGCTACACCTTC.

The V call is TRBV9, the J call TRBJ2-3; TRBD2 aligns across 8 bases. The CDR3 is 13 residues long. Germline V gene lookup returns CDR1 SGDLS and CDR2 YYNGEE. Unmatched junction bases numbered 3, after V lost 6 bases and J lost 3 bases. The CDR3 DNA follows: TGTGCCAGCAAGCGCGGGGGGACAGATACGCAGTATTTT. Its protein product is CASKRGGTDTQYF.

This chain connects TRBV4-1 to TRBJ2-1; D gene uncertain. V shed 0 bases and J shed 5 bases, with 14 bases lying between them. Germline values: CDR1 MGHRA, CDR2 YSYEKL. There are 16 residues in the CDR3. CDR3 region: CASSQDRETPDNEQFF. The DNA for the CDR3 is TGCGCCAGCAGCCAAGATCGTGAGACACCCGACAATGAGCAGTTCTTC.

The chain uses TRBV20-1 and TRBJ2-5; TRBD2 aligns across 8 bases. The CDR3 is 12 residues long. V shed 3 bases and J 6 bases; nucleotides not matched to a gene: 3. The germline gives CDR1 DFQATT, CDR2 SNEGSKA (reference sequence). The CDR3: CSASSGDKTQYF. The CDR3 DNA sequence: TGCAGTGCTAGTAGCGGGGACAAGACCCAGTACTTC.

As DNA, the CDR3 is TGCAGCGTTGAAGGAGGACTGGGCGGGGGGCAAGAGACCCAGTACTTC. This codes for CSVEGGLGGGQETQYF. This chain uses TRBV29-1 with TRBJ2-5; 8 bases fit TRBD2. Germline CDR1 and CDR2: SQVTM and ANQGSEA. The CDR3 is made up of 16 amino acids. Trimming at V came to 1 base and at J to 2 bases, leaving 9 bases not matched to a gene.

The chain links TRBV11-3 to TRBJ1-2, with D possibly matching TRBD1 (5 bases). Germline-derived CDR1 and CDR2 are SGHNT and YENEEA. CDR3 length equals 13 residues. V gave up 5 bases and J gave up 5 bases, with 12 bases separating them. As DNA, the CDR3 is TGTGCCAGCAGCCCCAGGGTAGAATATGGCTACACCTTC. This gives the protein CASSPRVEYGYTF.

The sample holds one count of this clone. The chain couples TRBV7-3 to TRBJ1-1; D perhaps matches TRBD1 (5 bases). Germline values: CDR1 SGHTA, CDR2 FQGTGA. CDR3 size: 15 residues. Trimming took 1 base from V and 4 from J, leaving 13 bases between them. In nucleotides, the CDR3 is TGTGCCAGCAGCTTAATTAGGCAGGGCGTCACTGAAGCTTTCTTT. This encodes CASSLIRQGVTEAFF.

The rearrangement links TRBV7-7 to TRBJ2-3; weak D call: TRBD1 (6 bases). There are 13 residues in the CDR3. Germline V gene sequence: CDR1 SSHAT, CDR2 FNYEAQ (reference sequence). Trimming removed 4 bases at V and 6 bases at J, with 11 bases between. CDR3 in DNA: TGTGCCAGCAGCTCCAGGGGTGGCGATACGCAGTATTTT. This encodes CASSSRGGDTQYF.

CDR3 sequence: CAWRRQVNSPLHF. Here the CDR3 DNA reads TGTGCCTGGAGGAGACAGGTTAATTCACCCCTCCACTTT. The rearrangement links TRBV30 to TRBJ1-6; the D gene is possibly TRBD1 (6 bases). Germline V gene lookup returns CDR1 GTSNPN and CDR2 SVGIG (reference sequence). This CDR3 contains 13 residues. Between the trimmed V and J ends, which lost 3 bases and 6 bases, there was a span of 9 bases.

The chain is built from TRBV3-1 (or the pseudogene TRBV3-2) and TRBJ1-6; no clear D gene. V was trimmed by 4 bases and J by 7 bases, leaving 8 bases between them. CDR3 length equals 13 residues. Germline loops: CDR1 LGHDT, CDR2 YNNKEL (reference sequence). The CDR3 is CASSPRENSPLHF. For the CDR3, the DNA is TGTGCCAGCAGCCCCCGCGAGAATTCACCCCTCCACTTT.

The chain couples TRBV18 to TRBJ2-7, with 8 bases matching TRBD1. The trim removed 6 bases at V and 5 bases at J, leaving 9 bases unmatched. Germline assignment: CDR1 KGHSH and CDR2 LQKENI. The CDR3 runs 14 residues. The CDR3 region has the DNA TGTGCCAGCTCCCGAAGACAGGGGATGGACGAGCAGTACTTC. Amino acid sequence: CASSRRQGMDEQYF.

For the CDR3, the DNA is TGTGCCATCAGTGAGTCTGGGACAGGTGGGGATGGCTACACCTTC. Encoded protein: CAISESGTGGDGYTF. The chain recombines TRBV10-3 with TRBJ1-2; 8 nucleotides line up with TRBD1. The ends lost 0 bases at V and 6 bases at J; junction bases unmatched: 6. The CDR3 covers 15 residues. CDR1 and CDR2 from the germline V gene are ENHRY and SYGVKD.

The gene calls are TRBV6-5 and TRBJ1-1, with 9 bases aligning to TRBD1. The J segment lost 5 bases and the V segment lost 5 bases, leaving 6 bases of the junction unmatched. Germline-derived CDR1 and CDR2 are MNHEY and SVGAGI. The CDR3 has 14 amino acids. The CDR3 nucleotides read TGTGCCAGCAGTCGACGACAGGGGGGGACTGAAGCTTTCTTT. This gives the protein CASSRRQGGTEAFF.

This clone was recorded only once. The V and J genes are TRBV19 and TRBJ2-1; 8 nucleotides line up with TRBD1. This CDR3 has 13 amino acids. Germline-derived CDR1 and CDR2 are LNHDA and SQIVND (reference sequence). Unmatched junction bases numbered 8, after V lost 8 bases and J lost 8 bases. The chain's CDR3 is CASDRGPPYEQFF. CDR3 in DNA: TGTGCCAGTGACAGGGGCCCCCCCTATGAGCAGTTCTTC.

This clone was recorded only once. This chain links TRBV3-1 (or the pseudogene TRBV3-2) with TRBJ1-6; D not resolved. Germline V gene sequence: CDR1 LGHDT, CDR2 YNNKEL (reference sequence). V shed 7 bases and J shed 7 bases, with 14 bases lying between them. CDR3 length: 14 residues. In DNA form, the CDR3 reads TGTGCCAGCAAAACCTCCAGCGGGAATTCACCCCTCCACTTT. As protein: CASKTSSGNSPLHF.

This chain's CDR3 is CASSYSRGKTYEQYF. The CDR3 DNA is TGTGCCAGCAGTTACTCGCGGGGGAAGACCTACGAGCAGTACTTC. The genes are TRBV6-6 and TRBJ2-7, with 7 bases that match TRBD2. Germline loops: CDR1 MNHNY, CDR2 SVGAGI (reference sequence). CDR3 length: 15 amino acids. J lost 2 bases, V lost 0 bases, and 4 bases had no gene match.